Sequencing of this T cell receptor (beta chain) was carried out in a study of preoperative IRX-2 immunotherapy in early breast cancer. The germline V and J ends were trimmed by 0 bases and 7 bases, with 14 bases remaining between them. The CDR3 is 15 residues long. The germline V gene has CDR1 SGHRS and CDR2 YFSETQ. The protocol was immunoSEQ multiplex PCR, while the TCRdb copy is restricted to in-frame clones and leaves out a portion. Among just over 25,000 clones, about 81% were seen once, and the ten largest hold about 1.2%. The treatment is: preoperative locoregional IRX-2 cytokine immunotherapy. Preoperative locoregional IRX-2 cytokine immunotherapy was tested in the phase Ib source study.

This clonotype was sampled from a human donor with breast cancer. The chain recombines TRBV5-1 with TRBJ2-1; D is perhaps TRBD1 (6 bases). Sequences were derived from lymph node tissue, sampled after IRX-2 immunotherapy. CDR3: CASSLDRVIGNEQFF. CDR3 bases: TGCGCCAGCAGCTTGGACAGGGTAATAGGTAATGAGCAGTTCTTC.